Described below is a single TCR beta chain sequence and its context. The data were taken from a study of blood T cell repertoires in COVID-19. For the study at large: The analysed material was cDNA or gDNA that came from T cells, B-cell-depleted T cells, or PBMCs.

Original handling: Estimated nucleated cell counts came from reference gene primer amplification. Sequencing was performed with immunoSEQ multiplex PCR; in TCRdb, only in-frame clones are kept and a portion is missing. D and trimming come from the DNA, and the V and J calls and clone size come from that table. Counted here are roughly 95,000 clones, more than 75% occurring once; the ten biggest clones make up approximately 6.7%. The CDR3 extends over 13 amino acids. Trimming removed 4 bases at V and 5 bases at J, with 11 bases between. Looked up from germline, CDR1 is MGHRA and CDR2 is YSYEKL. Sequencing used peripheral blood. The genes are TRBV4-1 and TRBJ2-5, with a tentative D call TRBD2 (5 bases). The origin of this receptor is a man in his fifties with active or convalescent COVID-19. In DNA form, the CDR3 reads TGCGCCAGCAGCCTGGGGAGCCGGGAGACCCAGTACTTC. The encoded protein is CASSLGSRETQYF.